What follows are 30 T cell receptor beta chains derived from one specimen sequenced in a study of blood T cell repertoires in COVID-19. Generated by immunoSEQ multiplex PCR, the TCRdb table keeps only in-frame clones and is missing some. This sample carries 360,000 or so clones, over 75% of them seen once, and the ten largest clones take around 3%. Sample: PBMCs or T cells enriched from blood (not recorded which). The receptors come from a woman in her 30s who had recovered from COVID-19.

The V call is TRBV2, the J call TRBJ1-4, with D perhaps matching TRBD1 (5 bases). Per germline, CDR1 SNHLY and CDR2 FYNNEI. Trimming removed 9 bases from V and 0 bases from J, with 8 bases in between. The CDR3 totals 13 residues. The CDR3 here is CASRTTTNEKLFF. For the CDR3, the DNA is TGTGCCAGTCGGACAACAACTAATGAAAAACTGTTTTTT.

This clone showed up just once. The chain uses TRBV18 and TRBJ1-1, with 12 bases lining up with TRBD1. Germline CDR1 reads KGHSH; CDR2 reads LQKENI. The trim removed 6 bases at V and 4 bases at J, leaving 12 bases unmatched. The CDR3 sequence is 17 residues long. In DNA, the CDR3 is TGTGCCAGCTCTCCGGGGACAGGGGGCTCAGGGGGCACTGAAGCTTTCTTT. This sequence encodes CASSPGTGGSGGTEAFF.

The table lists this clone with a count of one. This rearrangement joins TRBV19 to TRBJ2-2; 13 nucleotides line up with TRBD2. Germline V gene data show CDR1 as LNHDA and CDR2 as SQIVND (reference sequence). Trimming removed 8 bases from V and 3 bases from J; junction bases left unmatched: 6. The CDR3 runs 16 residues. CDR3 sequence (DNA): TGTGCCAGTTCACAAGGACTAGCGGGGGACACCGGGGAGCTGTTTTTT. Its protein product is CASSQGLAGDTGELFF.

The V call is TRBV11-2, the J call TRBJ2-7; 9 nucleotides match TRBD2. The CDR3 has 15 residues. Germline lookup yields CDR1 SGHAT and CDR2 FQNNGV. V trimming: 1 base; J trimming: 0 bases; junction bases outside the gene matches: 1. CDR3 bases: TGTGCCAGCAGCTTAGCTAGCGGGATCTCCTACGAGCAGTACTTC. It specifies CASSLASGISYEQYF.

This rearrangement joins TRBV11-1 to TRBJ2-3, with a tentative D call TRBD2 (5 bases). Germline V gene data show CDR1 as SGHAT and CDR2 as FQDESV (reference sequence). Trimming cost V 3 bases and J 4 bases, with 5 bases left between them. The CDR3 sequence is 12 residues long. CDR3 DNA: TGTGCCAGCAGCTTCGGGGCAGATACGCAGTATTTT. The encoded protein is CASSFGADTQYF.

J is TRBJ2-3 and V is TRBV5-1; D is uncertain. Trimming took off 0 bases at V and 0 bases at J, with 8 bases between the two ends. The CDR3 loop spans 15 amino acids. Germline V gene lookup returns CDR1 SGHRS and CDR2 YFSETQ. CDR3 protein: CASSLAGLSTDTQYF. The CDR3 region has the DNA TGCGCCAGCAGCTTGGCGGGTTTGAGCACAGATACGCAGTATTTT.

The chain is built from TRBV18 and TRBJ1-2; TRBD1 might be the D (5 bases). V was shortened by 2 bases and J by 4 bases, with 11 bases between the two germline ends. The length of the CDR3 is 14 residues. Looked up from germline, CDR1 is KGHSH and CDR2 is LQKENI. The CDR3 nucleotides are TGTGCCAGCTCACCAGCAGGGATCGTCTATGGCTACACCTTC. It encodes CASSPAGIVYGYTF. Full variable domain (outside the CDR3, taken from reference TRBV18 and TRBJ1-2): NAGVMQNPRHLVRRRGQEARLRCSPMKGHSHVYWYRQLPEEGLKFMVYLQKENIIDESGMPKERFSAEFPKEGPSILRIQQVVRGDSAAYFCASSPAGIVYGYTFGSGTRLTVV.

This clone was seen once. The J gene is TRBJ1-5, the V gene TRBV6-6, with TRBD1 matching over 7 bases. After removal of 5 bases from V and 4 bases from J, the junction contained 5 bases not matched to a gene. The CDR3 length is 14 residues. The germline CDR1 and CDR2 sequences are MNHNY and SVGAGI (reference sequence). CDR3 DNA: TGTGCCAGCAGTCGAACCAGGGGGAATCAGCCCCAGCATTTT. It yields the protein CASSRTRGNQPQHF.

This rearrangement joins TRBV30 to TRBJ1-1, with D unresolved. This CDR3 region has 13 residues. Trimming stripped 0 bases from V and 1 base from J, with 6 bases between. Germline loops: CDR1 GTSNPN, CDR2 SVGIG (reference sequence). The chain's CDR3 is CAWSVIQNTEAFF. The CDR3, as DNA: TGTGCCTGGAGTGTAATACAGAACACTGAAGCTTTCTTT. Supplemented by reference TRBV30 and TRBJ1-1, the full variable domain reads SQTIHQWPATLVQPVGSPLSLECTVEGTSNPNLYWYRQAAGRGLQLLFYSVGIGQISSEVPQNLSASRPQDRQFILSSKKLLLSDSGFYLCAWSVIQNTEAFFGQGTRLTVV.

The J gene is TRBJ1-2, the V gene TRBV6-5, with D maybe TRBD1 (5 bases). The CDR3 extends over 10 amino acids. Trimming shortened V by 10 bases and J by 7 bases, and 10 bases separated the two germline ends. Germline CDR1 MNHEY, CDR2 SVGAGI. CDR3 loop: CATREGGYTF. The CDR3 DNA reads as TGTGCCACCAGGGAGGGTGGCTACACCTTC.

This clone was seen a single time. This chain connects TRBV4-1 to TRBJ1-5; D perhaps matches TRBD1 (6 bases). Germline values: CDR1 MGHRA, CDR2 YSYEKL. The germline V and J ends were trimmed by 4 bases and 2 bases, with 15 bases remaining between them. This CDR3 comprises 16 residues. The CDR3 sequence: CASSRSDRRGNQPQHF. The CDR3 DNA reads TGCGCCAGCAGCCGTTCGGACAGAAGGGGCAATCAGCCCCAGCATTTT.

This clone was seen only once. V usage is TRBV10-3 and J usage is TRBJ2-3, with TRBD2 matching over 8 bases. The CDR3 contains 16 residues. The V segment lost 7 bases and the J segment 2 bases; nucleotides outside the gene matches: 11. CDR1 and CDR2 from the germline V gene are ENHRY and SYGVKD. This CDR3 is CAITAGAGGITDTQYF. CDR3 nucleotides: TGTGCCATCACCGCTGGGGCGGGGGGCATCACAGATACGCAGTATTTT.

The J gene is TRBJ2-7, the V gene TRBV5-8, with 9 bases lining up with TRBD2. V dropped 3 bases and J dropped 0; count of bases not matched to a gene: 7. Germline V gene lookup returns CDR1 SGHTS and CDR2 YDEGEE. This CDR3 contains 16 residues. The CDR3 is CASSYSSGVLSYEQYF. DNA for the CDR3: TGTGCCAGCAGCTATTCTAGCGGGGTTCTCTCCTACGAGCAGTACTTC. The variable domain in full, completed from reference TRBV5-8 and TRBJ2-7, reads EAGVTQSPTHLIKTRGQQATLRCSPISGHTSVYWYQQALGLGLQFLLWYDEGEERNRGNFPPRFSGRQFPNYSSELNVNALELEDSALYLCASSYSSGVLSYEQYFGPGTRLTVT.

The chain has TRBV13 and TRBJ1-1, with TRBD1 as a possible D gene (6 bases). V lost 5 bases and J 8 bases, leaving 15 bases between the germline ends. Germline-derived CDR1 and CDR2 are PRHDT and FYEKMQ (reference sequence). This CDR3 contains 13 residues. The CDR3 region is CASSRLQGGEAFF. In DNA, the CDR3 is TGTGCCAGCAGCCGCTTACAGGGTGGGGAAGCTTTCTTT.

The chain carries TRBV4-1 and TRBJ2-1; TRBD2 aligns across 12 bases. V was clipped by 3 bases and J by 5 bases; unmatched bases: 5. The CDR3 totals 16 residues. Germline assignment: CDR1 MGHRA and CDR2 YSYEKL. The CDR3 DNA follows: TGCGCCAGCAGCCACGAGACTAGCGGGAGAGACAATGAGCAGTTCTTC. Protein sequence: CASSHETSGRDNEQFF.

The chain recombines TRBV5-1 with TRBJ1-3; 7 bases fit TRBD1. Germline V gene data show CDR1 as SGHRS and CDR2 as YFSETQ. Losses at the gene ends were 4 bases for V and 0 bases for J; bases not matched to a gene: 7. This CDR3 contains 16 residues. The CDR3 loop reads CASSGLTGTSGNTIYF. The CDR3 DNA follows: TGCGCCAGCAGCGGCCTGACAGGGACCTCTGGAAACACCATATATTTT.

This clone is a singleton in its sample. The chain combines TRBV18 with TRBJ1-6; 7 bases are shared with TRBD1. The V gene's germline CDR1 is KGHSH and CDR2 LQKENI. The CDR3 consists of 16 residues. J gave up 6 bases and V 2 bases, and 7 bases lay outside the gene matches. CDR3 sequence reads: CASSPRQGLSNSPLHF. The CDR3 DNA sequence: TGTGCCAGCTCACCAAGACAGGGACTGAGTAATTCACCCCTCCACTTT.

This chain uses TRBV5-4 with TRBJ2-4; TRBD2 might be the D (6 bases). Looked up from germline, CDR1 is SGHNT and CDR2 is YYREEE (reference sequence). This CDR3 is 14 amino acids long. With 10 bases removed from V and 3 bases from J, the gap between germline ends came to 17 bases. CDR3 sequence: CAVGQGGDKNIQYF. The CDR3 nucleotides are TGTGCCGTGGGGCAGGGAGGTGACAAAAACATTCAGTACTTC.

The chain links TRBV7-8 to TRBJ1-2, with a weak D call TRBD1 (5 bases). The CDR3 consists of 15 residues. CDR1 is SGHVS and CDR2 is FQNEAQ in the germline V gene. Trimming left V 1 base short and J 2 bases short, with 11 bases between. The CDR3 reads CASSLVGGSNYGYTF. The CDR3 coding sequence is TGTGCCAGCAGCTTAGTGGGGGGATCAAACTATGGCTACACCTTC.

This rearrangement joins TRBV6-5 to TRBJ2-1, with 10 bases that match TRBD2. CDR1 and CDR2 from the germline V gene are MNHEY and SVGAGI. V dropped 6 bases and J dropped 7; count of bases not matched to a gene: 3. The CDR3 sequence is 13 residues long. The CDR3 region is CASSPLAGNEQFF. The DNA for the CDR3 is TGTGCCAGCAGCCCACTAGCGGGGAATGAGCAGTTCTTC.

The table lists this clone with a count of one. CDR3 sequence: CASSSGGLEVKYNEQFF. In nucleotides, the CDR3 is TGTGCCAGCAGCTCCGGAGGACTGGAAGTTAAATACAATGAGCAGTTCTTC. This sequence joins TRBV13 and TRBJ2-1, with a weak D call TRBD2 (5 bases). This CDR3 has 17 amino acids. The germline V gene has CDR1 PRHDT and CDR2 FYEKMQ (reference sequence). The V end was cut by 4 bases, the J end by 4 bases, with 20 bases between.

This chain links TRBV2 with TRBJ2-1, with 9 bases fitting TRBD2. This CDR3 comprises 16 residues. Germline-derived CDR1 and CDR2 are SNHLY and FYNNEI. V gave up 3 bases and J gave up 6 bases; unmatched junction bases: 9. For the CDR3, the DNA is TGTGCCAGCAGTGAGATGAATAGCGGGAGACCCAATGAGCAGTTCTTC. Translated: CASSEMNSGRPNEQFF.

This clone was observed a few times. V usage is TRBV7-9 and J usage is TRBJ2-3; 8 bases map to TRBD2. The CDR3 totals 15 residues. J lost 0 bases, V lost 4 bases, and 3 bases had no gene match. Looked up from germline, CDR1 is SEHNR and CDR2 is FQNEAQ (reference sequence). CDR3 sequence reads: CASSWREASTDTQYF. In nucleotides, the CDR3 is TGTGCCAGCAGCTGGCGGGAGGCGAGCACAGATACGCAGTATTTT.

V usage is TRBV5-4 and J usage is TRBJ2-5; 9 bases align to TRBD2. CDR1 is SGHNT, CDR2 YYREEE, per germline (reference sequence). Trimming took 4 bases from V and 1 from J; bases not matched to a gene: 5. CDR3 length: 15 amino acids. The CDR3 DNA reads TGTGCCAGCAGCGTAACTAGCGGGCCCCAAGAGACCCAGTACTTC. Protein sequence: CASSVTSGPQETQYF.

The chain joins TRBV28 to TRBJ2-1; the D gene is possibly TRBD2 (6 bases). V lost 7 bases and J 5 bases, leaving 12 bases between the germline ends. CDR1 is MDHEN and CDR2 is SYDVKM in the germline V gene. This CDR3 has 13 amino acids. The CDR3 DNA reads TGTGCCAGCAAAGAAGGAGGGGACAATGAGCAGTTCTTC. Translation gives CASKEGGDNEQFF.

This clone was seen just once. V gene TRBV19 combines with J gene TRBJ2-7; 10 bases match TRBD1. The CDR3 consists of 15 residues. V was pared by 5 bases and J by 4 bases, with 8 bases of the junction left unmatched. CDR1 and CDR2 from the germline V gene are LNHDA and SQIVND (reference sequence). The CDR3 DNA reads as TGTGCCAGTAGTGGCGCCGGGACAGGGGTATACGAGCAGTACTTC. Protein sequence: CASSGAGTGVYEQYF.

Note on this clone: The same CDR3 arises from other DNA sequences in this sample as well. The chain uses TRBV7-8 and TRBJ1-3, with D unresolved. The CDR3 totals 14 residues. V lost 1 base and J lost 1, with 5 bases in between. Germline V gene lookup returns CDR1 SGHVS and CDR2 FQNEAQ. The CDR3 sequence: CASSLVSSGNTIYF. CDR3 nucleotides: TGTGCCAGCAGCTTAGTTTCGTCTGGAAACACCATATATTTT. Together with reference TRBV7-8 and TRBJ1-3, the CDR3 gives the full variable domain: GAGVSQSPRYKVAKRGQDVALRCDPISGHVSLFWYQQALGQGPEFLTYFQNEAQLDKSGLPSDRFFAERPEGSVSTLKIQRTQQEDSAVYLCASSLVSSGNTIYFGEGSWLTVV.

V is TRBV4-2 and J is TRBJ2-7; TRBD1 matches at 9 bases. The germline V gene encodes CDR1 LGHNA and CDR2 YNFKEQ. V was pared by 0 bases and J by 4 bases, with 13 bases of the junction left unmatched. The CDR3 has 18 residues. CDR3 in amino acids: CASSQERGPGQGEYEQYF. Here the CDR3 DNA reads TGTGCCAGCAGCCAAGAAAGGGGACCGGGACAGGGTGAATACGAGCAGTACTTC.

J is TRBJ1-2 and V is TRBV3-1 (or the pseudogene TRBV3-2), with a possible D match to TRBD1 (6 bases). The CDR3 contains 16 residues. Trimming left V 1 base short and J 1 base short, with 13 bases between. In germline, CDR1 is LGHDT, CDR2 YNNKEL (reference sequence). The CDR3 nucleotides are TGTGCCAGCAGCCAAGGGGCGACAGGACGTAACTATGGCTACACCTTC. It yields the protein CASSQGATGRNYGYTF.

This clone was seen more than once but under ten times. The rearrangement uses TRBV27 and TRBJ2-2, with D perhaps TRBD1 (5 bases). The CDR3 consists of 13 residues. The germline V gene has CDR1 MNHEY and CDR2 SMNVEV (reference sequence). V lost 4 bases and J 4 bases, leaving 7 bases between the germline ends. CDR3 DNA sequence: TGTGCCAGCAGTTCCAGGGTCACCGGGGAGCTGTTTTTT. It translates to CASSSRVTGELFF.